The 32 T cell receptor beta chains below all came from one sample that was sequenced in a study of blood T cell repertoires in COVID-19. The table came from immunoSEQ multiplex PCR; TCRdb's copy has only in-frame clones and leaves some out. The sample holds roughly 380,000 clones, around 85% seen once. The material sequenced was peripheral blood. The receptors derive from a woman aged 18-30 years with acute or convalescent COVID-19.

The genes are TRBV2 and TRBJ1-4; D remains ambiguous. V was shortened by 8 bases and J by 4 bases, with 14 bases between the two germline ends. This CDR3 spans 14 amino acids. Germline CDR1 reads SNHLY; CDR2 reads FYNNEI. The CDR3 DNA is TGTGCCAGCTATGTCGGGCGGGGTAATGAAAAACTGTTTTTT. Protein product: CASYVGRGNEKLFF.

The CDR3 nucleotides read TGTGCCAGTACCCCTACAGGGTTGACTGAAGCTTTCTTT. It translates to CASTPTGLTEAFF. The V call is TRBV19, the J call TRBJ1-1; D may be TRBD1 (6 bases). The CDR3 extends over 13 amino acids. With 7 bases removed from V and 5 bases from J, the gap between germline ends came to 14 bases. Looked up from germline, CDR1 is LNHDA and CDR2 is SQIVND (reference sequence).

The DNA of the CDR3 is TGTGCCAGCAGTCCGATAGTCGAGCCCCAGCATTTT. Translation gives CASSPIVEPQHF. The V and J genes are TRBV6-6 and TRBJ1-5; D is uncertain. Germline V gives CDR1 MNHNY, CDR2 SVGAGI (reference sequence). Trimming left V 5 bases short and J 8 bases short, with 10 bases between. CDR3 length: 12 residues.

The chain combines TRBV18 with TRBJ2-3; D is possibly TRBD1 (6 bases). Germline CDR1 and CDR2: KGHSH and LQKENI. The V and J ends lost 5 bases and 1 base respectively, with 22 bases between them. The CDR3 spans 18 residues. The CDR3 reads CASSGRPGSGDRTDTQYF. For the CDR3, the DNA is TGTGCCAGCTCAGGACGGCCCGGATCAGGGGATCGCACAGATACGCAGTATTTT. Full variable domain (rest looked up from reference TRBV18 and TRBJ2-3): NAGVMQNPRHLVRRRGQEARLRCSPMKGHSHVYWYRQLPEEGLKFMVYLQKENIIDESGMPKERFSAEFPKEGPSILRIQQVVRGDSAAYFCASSGRPGSGDRTDTQYFGPGTRLTVL.

This clone showed up just once. The chain has TRBV19 and TRBJ2-3, with TRBD2 as a possible D gene (5 bases). V dropped 2 bases and J dropped 2 bases, with 11 bases sitting between them. There are 15 residues in the CDR3. Looked up from germline, CDR1 is LNHDA and CDR2 is SQIVND (reference sequence). CDR3 residues: CASSITQRNTDTQYF. The CDR3, as DNA: TGTGCCAGTAGTATAACACAGCGGAACACAGATACGCAGTATTTT.

The rearrangement links TRBV11-3 to TRBJ1-1; D gene unclear. The germline V and J ends were trimmed by 0 bases and 2 bases, with 13 bases remaining between them. Germline V gives CDR1 SGHNT, CDR2 YENEEA. The CDR3 spans 16 residues. The CDR3, as DNA: TGTGCCAGCAGCTTAGATCCTCAGCGCAATAACACTGAAGCTTTCTTT. Translation gives CASSLDPQRNNTEAFF.

The CDR3 sequence is CASGQISGANVLTF. For the CDR3, the DNA is TGTGCCAGCGGACAAATCTCTGGGGCCAACGTCCTGACTTTC. This chain joins TRBV3-1 (or the pseudogene TRBV3-2) and TRBJ2-6; D perhaps matches TRBD1 (5 bases). The CDR3 has 14 residues. Trimming removed 8 bases from V and 0 bases from J, with 8 bases in between. Looked up from germline, CDR1 is LGHDT and CDR2 is YNNKEL (reference sequence).

The CDR3: CASSLEDSRWDEQFF. CDR3 sequence (DNA): TGCGCCAGCAGCTTGGAGGACAGCCGCTGGGATGAGCAGTTCTTC. V and J are TRBV5-1 and TRBJ2-1, with TRBD1 as a possible D gene (6 bases). Germline V gives CDR1 SGHRS, CDR2 YFSETQ. CDR3 length equals 15 residues. Between the trimmed V and J ends, which lost 0 bases and 8 bases, there was a span of 15 bases. Using reference TRBV5-1 and TRBJ2-1 for the parts outside the CDR3, the full variable domain is KAGVTQTPRYLIKTRGQQVTLSCSPISGHRSVSWYQQTPGQGLQFLFEYFSETQRNKGNFPGRFSGRQFSNSRSEMNVSTLELGDSALYLCASSLEDSRWDEQFFGPGTRLTVL.

This chain links TRBV10-2 with TRBJ2-7; D perhaps matches TRBD2 (6 bases). The CDR3 is 13 residues long. CDR1 is WSHSY, CDR2 SAAADI, per germline. The V and J ends lost 2 bases and 5 bases respectively, with 10 bases between them. The CDR3 here is CASSEREKDEQYF. CDR3 DNA sequence: TGCGCCAGCAGTGAGCGGGAGAAGGACGAGCAGTACTTC.

The rearrangement joins TRBV28 to TRBJ1-1, with 7 bases fitting TRBD1. Per the germline V gene, CDR1 is MDHEN and CDR2 is SYDVKM. The CDR3 is 14 residues long. V was pared by 6 bases and J by 5 bases, with 9 bases of the junction left unmatched. CDR3 bases: TGTGCCAGCAGAAGGAGGGGGCGCGGGACTGAAGCTTTCTTT. It codes for CASRRRGRGTEAFF. Full variable domain (missing parts from reference TRBV28 and TRBJ1-1): DVKVTQSSRYLVKRTGEKVFLECVQDMDHENMFWYRQDPGLGLRLIYFSYDVKMKEKGDIPEGYSVSREKKERFSLILESASTNQTSMYLCASRRRGRGTEAFFGQGTRLTVV.

This chain connects TRBV5-1 to TRBJ2-3, with a tentative D call TRBD1 (6 bases). Trimming removed 0 bases at V and 4 bases at J, with 12 bases between. Germline lookup yields CDR1 SGHRS and CDR2 YFSETQ. This CDR3 has 15 residues. CDR3 amino acids: CASSLAAGVPDTQYF. The CDR3 nucleotides are TGCGCCAGCAGCTTGGCGGCAGGGGTCCCAGATACGCAGTATTTT.

The chain joins TRBV2 to TRBJ1-4, with D maybe TRBD1 (6 bases). Per the germline V gene, CDR1 is SNHLY and CDR2 is FYNNEI. Trimming took 6 bases from V and 4 from J, leaving 12 bases between them. The CDR3 loop spans 14 amino acids. The CDR3 is CASSATGYNEKLFF. The DNA of the CDR3 is TGTGCCAGCAGCGCGACAGGCTATAATGAAAAACTGTTTTTT.

This clone has a single count. The gene calls are TRBV4-2 and TRBJ2-6; no clear D. Germline CDR1 is LGHNA and CDR2 is YNFKEQ. V lost 0 bases and J lost 4, with 13 bases in between. This CDR3 spans 17 amino acids. DNA of the CDR3: TGTGCCAGCAGCCAAGACCTTCCCGACTCCGGGGCCAACGTCCTGACTTTC. Translating it yields CASSQDLPDSGANVLTF.

The chain couples TRBV27 to TRBJ2-1; the match to TRBD2 covers 8 bases. CDR3 length: 16 residues. Trimming took 5 bases from V and 1 from J; bases not matched to a gene: 7. Germline CDR1 is MNHEY and CDR2 is SMNVEV (reference sequence). CDR3 amino acids: CASSPLGGASYNEQFF. CDR3 DNA: TGTGCCAGCAGTCCCCTCGGGGGGGCATCCTACAATGAGCAGTTCTTC.

The chain employs TRBV28 and TRBJ1-1, with D tentatively TRBD1 (6 bases). This CDR3 is 16 amino acids long. Trimming stripped 5 bases from V and 5 bases from J, with 21 bases between. The germline V gene has CDR1 MDHEN and CDR2 SYDVKM. In DNA form, the CDR3 reads TGTGCCAGCAGTCTCGAGGGGGGGATGGTTGGGACTGAAGCTTTCTTT. Translated: CASSLEGGMVGTEAFF.

This sequence joins TRBV7-6 and TRBJ2-7; the match to TRBD1 covers 12 bases. CDR3 length: 15 amino acids. Trimming removed 1 base from V and 12 bases from J; junction bases left unmatched: 10. Germline V gene data show CDR1 as SGHVS and CDR2 as FNYEAQ. The CDR3 loop is CASSLGGTGGAGLYF. The CDR3 coding sequence is TGTGCCAGCAGCTTAGGTGGGACAGGGGGCGCGGGTCTGTACTTC.

This clone showed up just a few times. This chain uses TRBV24-1 with TRBJ2-3; the match to TRBD1 covers 11 bases. The CDR3 sequence is 15 residues long. The trim removed 2 bases at V and 6 bases at J, leaving 3 bases unmatched. Germline assignment: CDR1 KGHDR and CDR2 SFDVKD. CDR3 loop: CATSDSGQGDDTQYF. As DNA, the CDR3 is TGTGCCACCAGTGATTCGGGACAGGGGGACGATACGCAGTATTTT.

This chain connects TRBV2 to TRBJ2-7; 10 bases map to TRBD2. Germline V gives CDR1 SNHLY, CDR2 FYNNEI. V shed 1 base, J shed 2 bases, and the junction held 11 bases outside the gene matches. CDR3 size: 18 residues. CDR3 sequence (DNA): TGTGCCAGCAGTGAAGGACCTAGCGGGAGAGAGGGGCCCTACGAGCAGTACTTC. Its protein is CASSEGPSGREGPYEQYF.

The chain couples TRBV18 to TRBJ2-1; 12 bases agree with TRBD2. The J segment lost 6 bases and the V segment lost 3 bases, leaving 3 bases of the junction unmatched. CDR3 length: 15 residues. Germline V gene sequence: CDR1 KGHSH, CDR2 LQKENI. The CDR3 nucleotides are TGTGCCAGCTCACCGACTAGCGGGAGAAGCAATGAGCAGTTCTTC. This sequence encodes CASSPTSGRSNEQFF.

The genes are TRBV4-1 and TRBJ1-5; D is unresolved. V lost 4 bases and J lost 0, with 7 bases in between. This CDR3 is 14 amino acids long. Looked up from germline, CDR1 is MGHRA and CDR2 is YSYEKL. CDR3 sequence: CASSRLYSNQPQHF. In nucleotides, the CDR3 is TGCGCCAGCAGCCGTCTATATAGCAATCAGCCCCAGCATTTT.

The V gene is TRBV5-6, the J gene TRBJ2-2, with 7 bases lining up with TRBD2. Germline V gene lookup returns CDR1 SGHDT and CDR2 YYEEEE. The CDR3 sequence is 17 residues long. J lost 6 bases, V lost 4 bases, and 15 bases had no gene match. CDR3 bases: TGTGCCAGCAGCCCGGATTTTAGGGAGGGCTTCGCCGGGGAGCTGTTTTTT. It encodes CASSPDFREGFAGELFF. Combining the CDR3 with reference TRBV5-6 and TRBJ2-2 gives the whole variable domain DAGVTQSPTHLIKTRGQQVTLRCSPKSGHDTVSWYQQALGQGPQFIFQYYEEEERQRGNFPDRFSGHQFPNYSSELNVNALLLGDSALYLCASSPDFREGFAGELFFGEGSRLTVL.

V and J are TRBV10-3 and TRBJ2-2; TRBD2 matches at 15 bases. Looked up from germline, CDR1 is ENHRY and CDR2 is SYGVKD. The CDR3 loop spans 16 amino acids. Trimming removed 2 bases from V and 7 bases from J; junction bases left unmatched: 2. The CDR3 sequence: CAISETGLAGGGELFF. The CDR3 DNA sequence: TGTGCCATCAGTGAGACGGGACTAGCGGGGGGCGGGGAGCTGTTTTTT.

This clone appeared once. This chain uses TRBV19 with TRBJ2-1; unclear D gene. The germline V gene encodes CDR1 LNHDA and CDR2 SQIVND (reference sequence). The CDR3 length is 13 residues. V was shortened by 2 bases and J by 9 bases, with 11 bases between the two germline ends. In nucleotides, the CDR3 is TGTGCCAGTAGTATAATCCAGGTTGGTGAGCAGTTCTTC. This sequence encodes CASSIIQVGEQFF.

This chain links TRBV18 with TRBJ2-2; tentatively, D is TRBD2 (5 bases). The CDR3 has 14 amino acids. Deletions cut 3 bases from V and 6 bases from J, with 11 bases between. Germline V gene sequence: CDR1 KGHSH, CDR2 LQKENI. The CDR3 here is CASSPSGGSGELFF. For the CDR3, the DNA is TGTGCCAGCTCACCCTCTGGCGGGTCCGGGGAGCTGTTTTTT.

The chain's CDR3 is CASNPEVAVTEAFF. CDR3 bases: TGTGCCAGCAACCCCGAGGTGGCGGTCACTGAAGCTTTCTTT. This sequence joins TRBV7-9 and TRBJ1-1; D gene unclear. This CDR3 region has 14 residues. Between the trimmed V and J ends, which lost 7 bases and 4 bases, there was a span of 16 bases. The germline CDR1 and CDR2 sequences are SEHNR and FQNEAQ (reference sequence).

This sequence joins TRBV19 and TRBJ1-1; TRBD1 agrees at 7 bases. Trimming removed 7 bases from V and 5 bases from J; junction bases left unmatched: 10. This CDR3 contains 14 residues. CDR1 is LNHDA and CDR2 is SQIVND in the germline V gene (reference sequence). The CDR3 sequence is CASTKGAGLTEAFF. In nucleotides, the CDR3 is TGTGCCAGTACCAAGGGGGCAGGGCTTACTGAAGCTTTCTTT.

This chain joins TRBV9 and TRBJ1-4, with D maybe TRBD1 (5 bases). CDR1 and CDR2 from the germline V gene are SGDLS and YYNGEE. The V end was cut by 0 bases, the J end by 6 bases, with 12 bases between. The CDR3 has 15 residues. CDR3 DNA sequence: TGTGCCAGCAGCGTAGGGGCCTCGGGGGATGAAAAACTGTTTTTT. Its translation: CASSVGASGDEKLFF.

V usage is TRBV27 and J usage is TRBJ2-2; 10 nucleotides agree with TRBD2. Per the germline V gene, CDR1 is MNHEY and CDR2 is SMNVEV (reference sequence). This CDR3 is built from 18 residues. The junction had 11 bases not matched to a gene; V was cut back by 0 bases and J by 7 bases. CDR3 DNA: TGTGCCAGCAGTTTATCCTCCCCTAGCGGGAGAGCACACGGGGAGCTGTTTTTT. Translating gives CASSLSSPSGRAHGELFF.

In DNA form, the CDR3 reads TGTGCTAGTGGTCTATATCGGGACACTGAAGCTTTCTTT. This gives the protein CASGLYRDTEAFF. This chain uses TRBV12-5 with TRBJ1-1; D unclear. The CDR3 is made up of 13 amino acids. The V end lost 5 bases, the J end lost 3 bases, and 10 bases lay between the germline ends. CDR1 is LGHNT, CDR2 FRNRAP, per germline.

The chain carries TRBV12-3 or TRBV12-4 and TRBJ2-2; D is possibly TRBD1 (5 bases). Trimming took off 5 bases at V and 7 bases at J, with 8 bases between the two ends. This CDR3 has 12 residues. CDR3 in DNA: TGTGCCAGCAGTGGGGCCGTCGGGGAGCTGTTTTTT. It encodes CASSGAVGELFF.

The gene calls are TRBV9 and TRBJ1-2; TRBD1 matches at 9 bases. The trim removed 0 bases at V and 8 bases at J, leaving 5 bases unmatched. The CDR3 covers 14 residues. The germline V gene has CDR1 SGDLS and CDR2 YYNGEE. CDR3 amino acids: CASSVGGQGTGYTF. For the CDR3, the DNA is TGTGCCAGCAGCGTAGGGGGACAGGGAACGGGCTACACCTTC.

This chain uses TRBV6-5 with TRBJ2-7; 8 bases match TRBD1. The CDR3 spans 16 residues. V lost 0 bases, J lost 5 bases, and 9 bases stayed unmatched. CDR1 and CDR2 from the germline V gene are MNHEY and SVGAGI. CDR3 in amino acids: CASSYSEDRGSDEQYF. CDR3 coding DNA: TGTGCCAGCAGTTACTCTGAAGACAGGGGTTCGGACGAGCAGTACTTC.